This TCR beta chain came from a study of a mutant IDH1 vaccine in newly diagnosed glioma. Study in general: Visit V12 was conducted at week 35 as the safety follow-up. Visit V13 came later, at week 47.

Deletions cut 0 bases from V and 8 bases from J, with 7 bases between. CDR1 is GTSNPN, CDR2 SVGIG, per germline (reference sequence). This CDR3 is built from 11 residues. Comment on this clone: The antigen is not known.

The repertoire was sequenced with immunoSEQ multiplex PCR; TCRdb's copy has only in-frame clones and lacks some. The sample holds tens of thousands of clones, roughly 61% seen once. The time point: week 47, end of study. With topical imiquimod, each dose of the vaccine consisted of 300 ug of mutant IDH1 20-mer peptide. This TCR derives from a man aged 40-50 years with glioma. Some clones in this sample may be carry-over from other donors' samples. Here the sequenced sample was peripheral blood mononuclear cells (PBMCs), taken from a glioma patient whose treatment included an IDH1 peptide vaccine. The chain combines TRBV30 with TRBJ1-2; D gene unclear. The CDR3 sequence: CAWSVGQGYTF. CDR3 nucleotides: TGTGCCTGGAGTGTAGGGCAAGGCTACACCTTC.